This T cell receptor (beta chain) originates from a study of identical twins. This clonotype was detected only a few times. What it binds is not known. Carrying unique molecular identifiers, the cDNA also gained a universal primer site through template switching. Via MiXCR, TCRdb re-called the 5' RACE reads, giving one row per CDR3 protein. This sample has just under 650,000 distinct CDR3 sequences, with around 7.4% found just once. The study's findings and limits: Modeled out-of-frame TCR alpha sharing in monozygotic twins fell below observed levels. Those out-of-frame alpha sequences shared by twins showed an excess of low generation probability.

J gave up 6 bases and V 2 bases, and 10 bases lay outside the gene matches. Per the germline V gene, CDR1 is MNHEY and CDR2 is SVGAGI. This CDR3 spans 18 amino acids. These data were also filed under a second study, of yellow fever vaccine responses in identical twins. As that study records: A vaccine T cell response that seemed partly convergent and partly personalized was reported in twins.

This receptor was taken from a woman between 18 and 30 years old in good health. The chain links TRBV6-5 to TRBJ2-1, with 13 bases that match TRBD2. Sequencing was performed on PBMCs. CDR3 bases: TGTGCCAGCAGTTACAGGTCTGGACTAGCGGGAGAGTTCAATGAGCAGTTCTTC. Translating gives CASSYRSGLAGEFNEQFF.